This T cell receptor beta chain emerged from a study of PD-L1 blockade in urothelial cancer. Looking at the study overall: Enrolled patients had been treated previously with 0 to 3 chemotherapy regimens.

The J segment lost 9 bases and the V segment lost 5 bases, leaving 21 bases of the junction unmatched. Germline V gene lookup returns CDR1 MGHRA and CDR2 YSYEKL. CDR3 length equals 19 residues. Here immunoSEQ multiplex PCR was the method, and the copy in TCRdb shows in-frame clones only, minus some. The sample has more than 30,000 clones, more than 70% seen once; the top ten hold roughly a sixth. The chain combines TRBV4-1 with TRBJ2-1, with 11 bases fitting TRBD2. The starting material was PBMCs, obtained around atezolizumab (anti-PD-L1) treatment. The sequence came from a man between 60 and 75 years old with urothelial cancer. CDR3 bases: TGCGCCAGCAGCACACTAGCGGGGGTATCCCCCCTGGTTGAGGGTGAGCAGTTCTTC. This sequence encodes CASSTLAGVSPLVEGEQFF.